This section outlines one T cell receptor (beta chain) sequence together with its context. The sample comes from a study of blood T cell repertoires in COVID-19. Measured with immunoSEQ multiplex PCR; TCRdb has only the in-frame clones, and not every one. The data contain a few hundred thousand clones, about 85% of them singletons. The TCR originated in a human donor with COVID-19, enrolled during active disease. The donor label of this sample is uncertain. The sequenced sample was peripheral blood.

The CDR3: CASSFGTGGREQYF. In DNA form, the CDR3 reads TGCGCCAGCAGCTTCGGGACAGGGGGCCGCGAGCAGTACTTC. The rearrangement links TRBV5-1 to TRBJ2-7, with 12 bases identical to TRBD1. The germline gives CDR1 SGHRS, CDR2 YFSETQ. This CDR3 spans 14 amino acids. V lost 2 bases to trimming and J lost 6 bases; unmatched junction nucleotides: 3. Full variable domain (rest looked up from reference TRBV5-1 and TRBJ2-7): KAGVTQTPRYLIKTRGQQVTLSCSPISGHRSVSWYQQTPGQGLQFLFEYFSETQRNKGNFPGRFSGRQFSNSRSEMNVSTLELGDSALYLCASSFGTGGREQYFGPGTRLTVT.